This T cell receptor beta chain was obtained from a study of blood T cell repertoires in COVID-19. Study-wide context: COVID-19 samples, acute and convalescent, were from the United States, Italy and Spain. T cells, B-cell-depleted T cells, or PBMCs provided the cDNA or gDNA that served as material.

Methods used by the authors: Estimation of nucleated cell counts was performed using reference gene primer amplification. Produced via immunoSEQ multiplex PCR; TCRdb's table is partial and in-frame only. V, J and clone size derive from that table, while D and trimming were established from the DNA sequence. Of about 110,000 clones in the sample, about 80% were seen once. Germline V gives CDR1 GTSNPN, CDR2 SVGIG (reference sequence). The CDR3 covers 17 residues. Trimming at V came to 4 bases and at J to 6 bases, leaving 14 bases not matched to a gene. This clone was seen only once. The TCR was taken from a woman aged 70-85 years with acute or convalescent COVID-19. V is TRBV30 and J is TRBJ2-2; 10 bases agree with TRBD2. Sequencing input: peripheral blood. The CDR3 DNA sequence: TGTGCCTGGAATTCGGGGGGGCCTAGCGGGAGACCCGGGGAGCTGTTTTTT. This sequence encodes CAWNSGGPSGRPGELFF.